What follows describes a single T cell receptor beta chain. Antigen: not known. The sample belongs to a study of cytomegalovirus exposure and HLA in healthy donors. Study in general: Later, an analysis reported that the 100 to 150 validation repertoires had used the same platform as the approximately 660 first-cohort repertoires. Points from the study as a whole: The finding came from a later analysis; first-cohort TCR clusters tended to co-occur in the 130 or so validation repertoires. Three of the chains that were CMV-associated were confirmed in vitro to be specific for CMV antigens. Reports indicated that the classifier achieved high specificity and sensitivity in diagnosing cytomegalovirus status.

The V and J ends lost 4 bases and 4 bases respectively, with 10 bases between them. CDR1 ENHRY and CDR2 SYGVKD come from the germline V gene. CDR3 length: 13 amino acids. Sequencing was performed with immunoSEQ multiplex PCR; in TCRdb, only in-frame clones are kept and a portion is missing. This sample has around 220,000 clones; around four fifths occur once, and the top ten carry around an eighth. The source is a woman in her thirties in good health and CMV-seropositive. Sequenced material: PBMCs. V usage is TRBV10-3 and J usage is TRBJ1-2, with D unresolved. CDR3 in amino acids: CAISASLTYGYTF. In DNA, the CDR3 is TGTGCCATCAGTGCGTCCCTCACCTATGGCTACACCTTC.